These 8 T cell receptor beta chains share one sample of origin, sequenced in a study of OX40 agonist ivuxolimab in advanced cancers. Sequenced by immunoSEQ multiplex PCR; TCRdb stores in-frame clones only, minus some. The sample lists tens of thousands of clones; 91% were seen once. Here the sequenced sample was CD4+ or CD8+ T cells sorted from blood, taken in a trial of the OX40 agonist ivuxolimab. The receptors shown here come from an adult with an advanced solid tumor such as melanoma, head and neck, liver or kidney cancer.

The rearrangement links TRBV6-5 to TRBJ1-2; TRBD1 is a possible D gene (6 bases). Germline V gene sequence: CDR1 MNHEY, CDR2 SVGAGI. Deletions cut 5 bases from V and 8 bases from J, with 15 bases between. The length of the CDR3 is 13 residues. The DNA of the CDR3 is TGTGCCAGCAGTCCTGGACAGCGGCCGGGCTACACCTTC. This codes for CASSPGQRPGYTF.

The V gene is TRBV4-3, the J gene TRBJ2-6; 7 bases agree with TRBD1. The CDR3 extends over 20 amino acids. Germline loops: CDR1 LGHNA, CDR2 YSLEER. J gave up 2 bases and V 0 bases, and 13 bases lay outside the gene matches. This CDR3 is CASSQDRSRGRRTGANVLTF. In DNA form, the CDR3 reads TGCGCCAGCAGCCAAGATCGGTCAAGGGGGCGCAGGACTGGGGCCAACGTCCTGACTTTC.

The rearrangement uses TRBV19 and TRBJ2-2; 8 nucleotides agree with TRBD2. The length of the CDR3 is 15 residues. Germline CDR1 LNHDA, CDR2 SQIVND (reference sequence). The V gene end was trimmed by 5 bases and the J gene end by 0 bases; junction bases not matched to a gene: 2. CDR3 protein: CASSVSGTNTGELFF. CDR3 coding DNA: TGTGCCAGTAGTGTTAGCGGGACGAACACCGGGGAGCTGTTTTTT.

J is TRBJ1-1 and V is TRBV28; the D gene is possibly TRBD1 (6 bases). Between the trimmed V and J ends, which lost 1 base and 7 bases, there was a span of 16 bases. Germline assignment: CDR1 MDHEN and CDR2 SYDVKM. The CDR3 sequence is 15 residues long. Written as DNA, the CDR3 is TGTGCCAGCAGTTTATCGCCGGGGGCGGGGGGTGAAGCTTTCTTT. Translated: CASSLSPGAGGEAFF.

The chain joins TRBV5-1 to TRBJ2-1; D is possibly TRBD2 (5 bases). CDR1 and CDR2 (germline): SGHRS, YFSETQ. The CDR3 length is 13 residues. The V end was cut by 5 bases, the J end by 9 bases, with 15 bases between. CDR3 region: CASSPGLGSEQFF. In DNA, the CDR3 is TGCGCCAGCAGTCCTGGACTTGGGAGTGAGCAGTTCTTC.

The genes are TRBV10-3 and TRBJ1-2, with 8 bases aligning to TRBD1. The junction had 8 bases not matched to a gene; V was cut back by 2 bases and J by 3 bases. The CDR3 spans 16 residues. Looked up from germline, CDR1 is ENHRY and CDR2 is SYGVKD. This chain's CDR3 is CAISENTGGADYGYTF. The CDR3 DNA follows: TGTGCCATCAGTGAGAATACAGGGGGGGCGGACTATGGCTACACCTTC.

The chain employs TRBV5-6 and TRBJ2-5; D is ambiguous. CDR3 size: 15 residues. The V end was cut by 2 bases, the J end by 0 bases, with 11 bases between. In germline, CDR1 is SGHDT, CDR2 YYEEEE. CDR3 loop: CASSFSRRYQETQYF. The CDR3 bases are TGTGCCAGCAGCTTCTCCCGACGGTACCAAGAGACCCAGTACTTC.

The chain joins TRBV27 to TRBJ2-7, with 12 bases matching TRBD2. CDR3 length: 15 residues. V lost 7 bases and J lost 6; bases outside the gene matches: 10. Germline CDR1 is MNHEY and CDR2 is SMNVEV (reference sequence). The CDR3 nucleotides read TGTGCCAGCACCTTCCTAGCGGGAGGGCCCGGCGAGCAGTACTTC. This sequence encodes CASTFLAGGPGEQYF.